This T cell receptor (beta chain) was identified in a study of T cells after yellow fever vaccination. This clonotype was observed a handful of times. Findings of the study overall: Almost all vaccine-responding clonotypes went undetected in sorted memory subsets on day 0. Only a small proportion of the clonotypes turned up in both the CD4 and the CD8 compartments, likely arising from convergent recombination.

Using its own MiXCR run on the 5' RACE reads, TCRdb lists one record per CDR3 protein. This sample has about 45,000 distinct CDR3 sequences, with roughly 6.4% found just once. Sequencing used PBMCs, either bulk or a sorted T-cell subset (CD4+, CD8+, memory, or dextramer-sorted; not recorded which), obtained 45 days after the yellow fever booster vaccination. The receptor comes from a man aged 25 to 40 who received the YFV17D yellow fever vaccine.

The CDR3 sequence: CASSLGSSGTQETQYF. The CDR3 DNA reads as TGCGCCAGCAGCTTGGGGTCTAGCGGGACCCAAGAGACCCAGTACTTC. This chain connects TRBV5-1 to TRBJ2-5; 9 bases are a match to TRBD2. The CDR3 runs to 16 residues. Germline loops: CDR1 SGHRS, CDR2 YFSETQ. The junction had 4 bases not matched to a gene; V was cut back by 0 bases and J by 1 base.